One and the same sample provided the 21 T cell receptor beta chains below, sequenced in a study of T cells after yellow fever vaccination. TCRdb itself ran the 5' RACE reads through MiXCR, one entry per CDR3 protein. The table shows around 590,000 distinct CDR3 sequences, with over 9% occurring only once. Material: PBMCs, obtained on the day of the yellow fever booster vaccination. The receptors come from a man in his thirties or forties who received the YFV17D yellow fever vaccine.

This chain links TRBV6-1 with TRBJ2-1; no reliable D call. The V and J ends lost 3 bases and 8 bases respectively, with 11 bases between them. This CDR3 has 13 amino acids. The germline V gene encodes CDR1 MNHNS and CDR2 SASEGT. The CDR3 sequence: CASSESYGYEQFF. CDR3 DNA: TGTGCCAGCAGTGAGTCCTATGGTTATGAGCAGTTCTTC.

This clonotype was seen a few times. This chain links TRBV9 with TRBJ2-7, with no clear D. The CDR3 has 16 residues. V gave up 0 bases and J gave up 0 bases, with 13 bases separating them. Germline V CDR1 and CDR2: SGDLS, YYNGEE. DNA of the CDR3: TGTGCCAGCAGCGTAGGAGCTGGGGTAGGCTCCTACGAGCAGTACTTC. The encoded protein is CASSVGAGVGSYEQYF.

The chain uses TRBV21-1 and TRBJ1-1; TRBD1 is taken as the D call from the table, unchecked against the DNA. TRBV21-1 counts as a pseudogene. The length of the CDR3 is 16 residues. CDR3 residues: CASSKALDRTRTEAFF. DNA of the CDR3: TGTGCCAGCAGCAAAGCGCTCGACAGGACTCGCACTGAAGCTTTCTTT.

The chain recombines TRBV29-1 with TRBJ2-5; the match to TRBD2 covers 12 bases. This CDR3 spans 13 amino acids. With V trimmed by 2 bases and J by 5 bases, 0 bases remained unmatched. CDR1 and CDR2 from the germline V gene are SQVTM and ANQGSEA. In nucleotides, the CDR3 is TGCAGCGTTGAACTAGCGGGAGGGGAGACCCAGTACTTC. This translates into CSVELAGGETQYF. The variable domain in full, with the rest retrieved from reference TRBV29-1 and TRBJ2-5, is SAVISQKPSRDICQRGTSLTIQCQVDSQVTMMFWYRQQPGQSLTLIATANQGSEATYESGFVIDKFPISRPNLTFSTLTVSNMSPEDSSIYLCSVELAGGETQYFGPGTRLLVL.

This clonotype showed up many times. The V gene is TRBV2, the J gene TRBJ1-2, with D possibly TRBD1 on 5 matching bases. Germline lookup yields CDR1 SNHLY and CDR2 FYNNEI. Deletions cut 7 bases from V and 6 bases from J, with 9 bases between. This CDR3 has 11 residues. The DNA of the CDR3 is TGTGCCAGCACCCGGGGGGATGGCTACACCTTC. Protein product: CASTRGDGYTF.

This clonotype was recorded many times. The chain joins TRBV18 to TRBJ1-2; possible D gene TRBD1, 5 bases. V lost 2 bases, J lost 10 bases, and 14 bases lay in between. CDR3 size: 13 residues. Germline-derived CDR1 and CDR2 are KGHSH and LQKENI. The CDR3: CASSPMGQGFYTF. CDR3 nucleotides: TGTGCCAGCTCACCAATGGGGCAGGGTTTCTACACCTTC.

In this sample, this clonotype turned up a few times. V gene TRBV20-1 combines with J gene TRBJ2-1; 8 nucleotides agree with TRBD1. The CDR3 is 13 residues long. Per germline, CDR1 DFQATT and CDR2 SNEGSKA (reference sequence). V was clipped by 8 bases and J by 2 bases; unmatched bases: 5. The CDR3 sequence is CSSRQGTYNEQFF. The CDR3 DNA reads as TGCAGTTCAAGACAGGGGACCTACAATGAGCAGTTCTTC.

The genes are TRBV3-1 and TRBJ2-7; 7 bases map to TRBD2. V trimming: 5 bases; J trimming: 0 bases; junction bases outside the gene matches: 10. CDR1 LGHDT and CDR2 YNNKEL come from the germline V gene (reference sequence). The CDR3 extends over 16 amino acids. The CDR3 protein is CASSSLDKRGSYEQYF. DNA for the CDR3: TGTGCCAGCAGCTCCCTGGACAAGCGGGGCTCCTACGAGCAGTACTTC.

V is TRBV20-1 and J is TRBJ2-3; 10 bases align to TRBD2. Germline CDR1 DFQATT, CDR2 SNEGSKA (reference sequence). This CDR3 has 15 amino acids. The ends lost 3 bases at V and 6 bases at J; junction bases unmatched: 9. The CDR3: CSARSSGSSTDTQYF. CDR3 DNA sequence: TGCAGTGCTAGGTCTAGCGGGAGTAGTACGGATACGCAGTATTTT.

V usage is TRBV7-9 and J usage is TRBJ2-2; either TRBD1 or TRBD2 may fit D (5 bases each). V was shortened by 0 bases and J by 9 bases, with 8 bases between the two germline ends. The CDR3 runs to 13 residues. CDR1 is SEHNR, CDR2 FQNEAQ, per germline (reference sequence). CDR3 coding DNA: TGTGCCAGCAGCTTAGCGGGGGTCCGGGAGCTGTTTTTT. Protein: CASSLAGVRELFF.

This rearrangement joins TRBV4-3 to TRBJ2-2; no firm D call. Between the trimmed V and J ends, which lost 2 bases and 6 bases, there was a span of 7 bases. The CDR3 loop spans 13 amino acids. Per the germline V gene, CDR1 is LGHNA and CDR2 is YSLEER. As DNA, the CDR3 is TGCGCCAGCAGCCAACATAGCTCCGGGGAGCTGTTTTTT. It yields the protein CASSQHSSGELFF.

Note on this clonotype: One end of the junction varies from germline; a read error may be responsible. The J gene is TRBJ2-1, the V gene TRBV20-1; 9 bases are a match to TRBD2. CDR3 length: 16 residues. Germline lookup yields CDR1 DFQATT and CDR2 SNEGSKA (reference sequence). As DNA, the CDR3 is TGCAGCGCTAGAGGACGTAGCGGGGGTTCCTACAATGAGCAGTTCTTC. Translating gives CSARGRSGGSYNEQFF.

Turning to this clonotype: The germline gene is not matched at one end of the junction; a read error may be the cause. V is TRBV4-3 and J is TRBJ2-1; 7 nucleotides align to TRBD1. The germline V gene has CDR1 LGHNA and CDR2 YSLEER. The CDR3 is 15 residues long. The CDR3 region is CTSSSTGARNNEQFF. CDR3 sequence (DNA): TGCACCAGCAGCTCAACAGGGGCCCGAAACAATGAGCAGTTCTTC.

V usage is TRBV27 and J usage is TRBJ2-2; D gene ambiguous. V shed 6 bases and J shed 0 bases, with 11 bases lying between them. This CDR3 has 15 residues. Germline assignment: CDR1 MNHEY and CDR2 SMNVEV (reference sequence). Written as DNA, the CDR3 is TGTGCCAGCAGCCTCGACGTCCCGAACACCGGGGAGCTGTTTTTT. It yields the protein CASSLDVPNTGELFF.

CDR3 sequence: CASSQFSPLRDRGRVDTQYF. The CDR3 DNA reads as TGCGCCAGCAGTCAATTCTCACCCCTCCGGGACAGGGGGCGCGTAGATACGCAGTATTTT. The gene calls are TRBV23-1 and TRBJ2-3, with 12 bases matching TRBD1. TRBV23-1 is noted as an ORF with a role that remains uncertain. There are 20 residues in the CDR3. V was pared by 1 base and J by 5 bases, with 16 bases of the junction left unmatched.

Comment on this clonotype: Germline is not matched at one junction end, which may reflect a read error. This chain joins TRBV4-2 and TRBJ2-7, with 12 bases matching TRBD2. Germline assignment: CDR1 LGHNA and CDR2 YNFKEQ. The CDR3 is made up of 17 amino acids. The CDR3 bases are TGTGCCAGCAGCCCTGGACTAGCGGGATTGTTTTCCTACGTGCAGTACTTC. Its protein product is CASSPGLAGLFSYVQYF.

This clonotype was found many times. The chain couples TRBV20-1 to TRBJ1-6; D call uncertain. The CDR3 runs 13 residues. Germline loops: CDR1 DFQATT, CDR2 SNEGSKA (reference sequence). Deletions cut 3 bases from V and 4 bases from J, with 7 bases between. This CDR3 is CSASDGYNSPLHF. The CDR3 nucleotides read TGCAGTGCTAGCGACGGTTATAATTCACCCCTCCACTTT.

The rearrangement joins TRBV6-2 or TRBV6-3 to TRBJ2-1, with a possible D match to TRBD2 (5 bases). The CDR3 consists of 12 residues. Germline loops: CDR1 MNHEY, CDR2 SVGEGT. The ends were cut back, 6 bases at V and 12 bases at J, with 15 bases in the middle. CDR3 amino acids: CASSDLFEGQFF. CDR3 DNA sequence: TGTGCCAGCAGCGACCTCTTTGAGGGGCAGTTCTTC.

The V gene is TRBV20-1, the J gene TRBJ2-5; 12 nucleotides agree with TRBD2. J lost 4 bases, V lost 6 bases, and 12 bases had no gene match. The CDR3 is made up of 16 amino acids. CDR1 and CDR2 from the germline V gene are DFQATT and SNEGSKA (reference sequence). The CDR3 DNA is TGCAGTGCGAAGACTAGCGGGAGTCCTGGGAGAGAGACCCAGTACTTC. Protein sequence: CSAKTSGSPGRETQYF.

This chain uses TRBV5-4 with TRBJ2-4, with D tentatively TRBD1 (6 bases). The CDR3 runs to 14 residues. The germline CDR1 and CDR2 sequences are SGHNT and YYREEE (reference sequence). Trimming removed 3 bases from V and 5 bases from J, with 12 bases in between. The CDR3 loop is CASSSIRTENIQYF. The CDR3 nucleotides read TGTGCCAGCAGCTCCATTCGGACAGAAAACATTCAGTACTTC.

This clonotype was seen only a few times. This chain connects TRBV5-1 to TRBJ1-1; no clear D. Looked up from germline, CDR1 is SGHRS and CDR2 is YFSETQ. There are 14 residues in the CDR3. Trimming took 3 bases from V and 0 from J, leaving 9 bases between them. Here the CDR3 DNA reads TGCGCCAGCAGCTCGCGCCCTATGAACACTGAAGCTTTCTTT. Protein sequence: CASSSRPMNTEAFF.